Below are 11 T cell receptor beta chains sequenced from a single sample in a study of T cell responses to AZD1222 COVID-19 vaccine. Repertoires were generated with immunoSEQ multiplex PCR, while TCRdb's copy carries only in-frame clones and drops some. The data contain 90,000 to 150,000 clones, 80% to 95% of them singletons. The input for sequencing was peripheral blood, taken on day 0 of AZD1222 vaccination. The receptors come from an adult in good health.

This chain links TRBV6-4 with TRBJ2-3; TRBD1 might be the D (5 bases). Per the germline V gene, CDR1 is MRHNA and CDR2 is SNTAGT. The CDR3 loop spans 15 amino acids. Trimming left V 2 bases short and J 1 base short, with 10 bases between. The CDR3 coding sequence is TGTGCCAGCAGTGACGGCGACAGCGGCACAGATACGCAGTATTTT. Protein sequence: CASSDGDSGTDTQYF.

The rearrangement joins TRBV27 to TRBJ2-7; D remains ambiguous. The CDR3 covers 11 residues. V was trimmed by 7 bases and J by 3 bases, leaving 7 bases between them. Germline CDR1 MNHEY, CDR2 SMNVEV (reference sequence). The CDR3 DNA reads TGTGCCAGCAAGGGCCTCTACGAGCAGTACTTC. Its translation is CASKGLYEQYF.

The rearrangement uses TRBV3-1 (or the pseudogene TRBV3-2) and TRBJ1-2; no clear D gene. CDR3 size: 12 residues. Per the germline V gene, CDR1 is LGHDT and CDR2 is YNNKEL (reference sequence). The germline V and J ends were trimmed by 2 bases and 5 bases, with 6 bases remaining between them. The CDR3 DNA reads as TGTGCCAGCAGCCAAAACAAGTATGGCTACACCTTC. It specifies CASSQNKYGYTF.

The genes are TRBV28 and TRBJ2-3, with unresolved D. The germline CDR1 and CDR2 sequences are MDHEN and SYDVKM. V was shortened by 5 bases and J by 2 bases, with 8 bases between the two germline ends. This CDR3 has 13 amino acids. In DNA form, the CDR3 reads TGTGCCAGCAGTCCCGACAACACAGATACGCAGTATTTT. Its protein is CASSPDNTDTQYF.

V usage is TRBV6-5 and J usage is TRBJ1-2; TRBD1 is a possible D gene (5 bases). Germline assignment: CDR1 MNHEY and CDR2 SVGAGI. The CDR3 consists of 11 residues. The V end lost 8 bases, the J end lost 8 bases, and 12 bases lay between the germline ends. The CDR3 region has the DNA TGTGCCAGCCTTACGGGGGACGGCTACACCTTC. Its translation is CASLTGDGYTF.

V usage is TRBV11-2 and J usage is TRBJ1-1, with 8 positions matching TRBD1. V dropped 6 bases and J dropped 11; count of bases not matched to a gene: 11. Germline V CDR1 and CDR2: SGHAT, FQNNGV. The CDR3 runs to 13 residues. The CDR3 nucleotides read TGTGCCAGCAGTTACGGGACAGGAGGCTGGGCTTTCTTT. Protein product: CASSYGTGGWAFF.

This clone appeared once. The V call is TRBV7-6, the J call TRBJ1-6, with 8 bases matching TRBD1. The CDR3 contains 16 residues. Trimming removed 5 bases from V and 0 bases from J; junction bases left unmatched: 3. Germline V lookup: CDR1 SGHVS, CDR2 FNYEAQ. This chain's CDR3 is CASSRTGSSYNSPLHF. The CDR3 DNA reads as TGTGCCAGCAGCCGGACAGGGAGCTCCTATAATTCACCCCTCCACTTT. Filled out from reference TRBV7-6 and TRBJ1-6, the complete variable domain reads GAGVSQSPRYKVTKRGQDVALRCDPISGHVSLYWYRQALGQGPEFLTYFNYEAQQDKSGLPNDRFSAERPEGSISTLTIQRTEQRDSAMYRCASSRTGSSYNSPLHFGNGTRLTVT.

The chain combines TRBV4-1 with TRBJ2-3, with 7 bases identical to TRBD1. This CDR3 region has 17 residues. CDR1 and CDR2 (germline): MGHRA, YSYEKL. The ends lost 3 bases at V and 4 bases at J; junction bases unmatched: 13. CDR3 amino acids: CASSQPLQGLGADTQYF. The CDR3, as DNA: TGCGCCAGCAGCCAGCCTCTACAGGGGTTGGGGGCAGATACGCAGTATTTT.

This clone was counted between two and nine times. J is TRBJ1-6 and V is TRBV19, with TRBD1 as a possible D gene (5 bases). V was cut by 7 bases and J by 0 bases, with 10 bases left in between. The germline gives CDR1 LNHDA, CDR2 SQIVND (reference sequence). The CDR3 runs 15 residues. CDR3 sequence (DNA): TGTGCCAGTACCCCGCAGGGCTCCTATAATTCACCCCTCCACTTT. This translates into CASTPQGSYNSPLHF.

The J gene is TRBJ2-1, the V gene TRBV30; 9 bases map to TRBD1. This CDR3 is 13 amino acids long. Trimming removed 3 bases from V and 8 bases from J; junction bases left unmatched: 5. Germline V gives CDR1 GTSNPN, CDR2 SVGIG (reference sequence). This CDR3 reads CAWRTGGGDEQFF. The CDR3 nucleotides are TGTGCCTGGAGGACAGGGGGTGGGGATGAGCAGTTCTTC.

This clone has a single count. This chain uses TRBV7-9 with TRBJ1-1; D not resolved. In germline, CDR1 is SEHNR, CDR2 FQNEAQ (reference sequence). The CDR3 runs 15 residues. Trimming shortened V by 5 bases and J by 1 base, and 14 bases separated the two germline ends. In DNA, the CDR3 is TGTGCCAGCAGCCTAGGCCGGGATACGAACACTGAAGCTTTCTTT. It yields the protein CASSLGRDTNTEAFF.